This T cell receptor (beta chain) stems from a study of T cell repertoires in aging, cancer and after chemotherapy (dated by TCRdb to about 2019). For context, the study as a whole: Six donor age groups were covered, ranging from 30 or younger up to 70 or older, and each group contained at least three individuals. Control TCR repertoires from healthy donors were recorded across several months to years, and re-sampling revealed clear clonal overlap. A cohort of more than 200 cancer patients (approximately 92 with hematological and approximately 120 with solid cancers) was assembled, and 95 healthy donors were included as a reference group. Peripheral blood TCR beta repertoires from healthy donors and cancer patients were profiled to examine immunoaging and T cell reconstitution after chemotherapy. In total, the full dataset held about 9.5 million TCR reads. Overall study results and their limits: An increase in median generation probability over the chemotherapy interval was observed in both cancer cohorts, suggesting that the repertoire was reconstituted through rebound thymic output. In healthy donors, the decline in TCR diversity with age was mainly explained by loss of richness, whereas in cancer patients loss of evenness was also found to contribute. Untreated patients with hematological or solid cancers showed significantly lower blood TCR diversity and higher clonality than age-matched healthy donors. The authors noted that the repertoire data do not allow conclusions about immunological memory after chemotherapy.

Instead of sorted cells or RNA, genomic DNA extracted from peripheral blood served as the source for amplifying TCR beta rearrangements. This clonotype qualifies as medium-sized (0.01 to 0.1%). No cognate antigen has been identified for it. There are no base qualities to consult, and no much larger clone falls within one base. Using a mixed TRB-A/B primer pool, multiplex touch-down PCR amplified rearranged TRB sequences covering the V, D and J segments. Illumina adapters and sample indices were added to the amplicons in two consecutive PCR reactions performed with Phusion HS II polymerase. The amplicons were purified from gel with the NucleoSpin Gel and PCR Clean-up kit and then assessed with Qubit and an Agilent 2100 Bioanalyzer. The libraries were sequenced on an Illumina MiSeq with 600-cycle, single-indexed, paired-end runs. The study's own analysis went as follows. MiXCR versions 2.12 and 3.0.5 were used to process TRB sequences. A clone was defined as each unique CDR3 nucleotide sequence, and only productive sequences supported by at least two reads were kept. Repertoire metrics included Shannon diversity, evenness, clonality (one minus evenness), and alpha-parameterized diversity profiles from alpha 0 to 5. The IGoR algorithm was used to calculate generation probabilities for clones in the paired samples taken before and after chemotherapy. Using fastp trimming at Q25 and MiXCR clonotype assembly, TCRdb reanalyzed the public sequencing data and kept in-frame beta chains. Rows are unified per CDR3 protein, each entry keeping the most common DNA and genes. V and J calls and clone size were set by TCRdb, not the authors. The sample table records around 12,000 distinct CDR3 sequences; around 20% of these occur just once. The ten largest account for approximately 5.7% of the sample.

V sheds 8 bases and J sheds 0 bases, leaving 5 bases between their ends. CDR1 and CDR2 are drawn from the germline V gene: SQVTM, ANQGSEA. Reading from cysteine to phenylalanine, the CDR3 counts 12 amino acids. Of the read, only the CDR3 DNA is kept; its 36 bases are in frame from base 1. The chain employs TRBV29-1 and TRBJ2-6, with the D gene not clear enough to name. The TCR originated in a human donor in good health. Material for sequencing was blood. DNA sequence: TGCAGCTATGACTCTGGGGCCAACGTCCTGACTTTC. It specifies CSYDSGANVLTF.